This T cell receptor (beta chain) came from a study of T cells after yellow fever vaccination. This clonotype has at least ten counts. Trimming cost V 4 bases and J 3 bases, with 11 bases left between them. Germline V gene data show CDR1 as SGHRS and CDR2 as YFSETQ. CDR3 length: 13 amino acids. A single record per CDR3 protein comes from TCRdb applying MiXCR to the 5' RACE reads. The table shows fewer than 85,000 distinct CDR3 sequences, with 7.7% occurring only once. The genes are TRBV5-1 and TRBJ2-7, with D possibly TRBD1 on 6 matching bases. The clonotype originates from a young man who received the YFV17D yellow fever vaccine. The sample in question was CD8+ T cells sorted from PBMCs, obtained on the day of the yellow fever booster vaccination. CDR3 bases: TGCGCCAGCAGCGACAACAGGGACTACGAGCAGTACTTC. Its translation is CASSDNRDYEQYF.